This T cell receptor (beta chain) was captured in a study of radiotherapy plus CTLA-4 blockade in lung cancer (dated by TCRdb to the late 2010s). Background on the whole study: Objective responses were observed in around 20% of enrolled patients, and disease control was achieved in roughly 29%. Study-wide conclusions, independent of this receptor: The strongest predictors of response were reported to be early dynamic shifts in blood T cell clones along with a rise in serum interferon-beta following radiation. After treatment with radiotherapy and ipilimumab, TCR clones that originated in tumors expanded in peripheral blood.

In this study, focal radiation therapy paired with CTLA-4 blockade (ipilimumab) was tested in patients who had chemo-refractory metastatic non-small-cell lung cancer. The library was generated by the immunoSEQ multiplex PCR assay. Here the immuneACCESS table is served through TCRdb, limited to in-frame sequences with V and J called. Missing clones are a known gap in these copies; in checked studies unresolved V genes cover under half, and the rest lacks a known reason. This sample comprises 25,000 to 35,000 clones, 70% to 80% of them detected only once. The top ten clones comprise about 7.3% of the sample. On this clone: This receptor's antigen is unknown. Base qualities are not provided; no much larger clone lies one nucleotide away.

Material: peripheral blood, obtained from a patient treated with radiotherapy plus ipilimumab. The sequence was obtained from a human donor with non-small cell lung cancer who had stable disease on radiotherapy plus ipilimumab.

CDR3 protein: CASSLRTGGNSPLHF. The DNA is as follows: TGCGCCAGCAGCTTGAGGACAGGGGGGAATTCACCCCTCCACTTT. The V and J segments used are TRBV5-1 and TRBJ1-6; 10 junctional bases match TRBD1. The germline V and J ends show losses of 1 base and 7 bases respectively, and no gene match explains 2 bases of the junction. The germline V gene gives CDR1 as SGHRS and CDR2 as YFSETQ. The CDR3 numbers 15 residues from cysteine through phenylalanine. Only the CDR3 part of the read is kept: 45 bases, read in frame from the first base.